The rows below give T cell receptor beta chains drawn from one sample of a study of T cell responses to AZD1222 COVID-19 vaccine. Libraries were prepared by immunoSEQ multiplex PCR; TCRdb keeps only in-frame clonotypes and omits some of them. The sample includes about 82,000 clones, approximately 90% of them seen just once. Material: peripheral blood, obtained 28 days after the second AZD1222 dose. The receptors were sampled from an adult who received the AZD1222 COVID-19 vaccine. The CDR3 runs from the conserved cysteine through the conserved F or W. Fields, in order: D gene, clone size, V gene, J gene, CDR3 protein, CDR3 DNA. D genes are given only for firm matches. The size entry is marked missing in some rows and otherwise reads once, few, many or a size class.

>-|-|TRBV20-1|TRBJ2-3
CSASPTKTRTDTQYF
TGCAGTGCTAGTCCAACTAAAACTAGGACAGATACGCAGTATTTT
>-|-|TRBV5-8|TRBJ2-7
CASSPRTVLYEQYF
TGTGCCAGCAGCCCTCGGACAGTCCTCTACGAGCAGTACTTC
>-|-|TRBV3-1/TRBV3-2|TRBJ1-1
CASSQDGIRLVRNTEAFF
TGTGCCAGCAGCCAAGATGGGATACGTCTAGTAAGAAACACTGAAGCTTTCTTT
>-|-|TRBV5-8|TRBJ1-3
CASSLTGNTIYF
TGTGCCAGCAGCCTAACTGGAAACACCATATATTTT
>-|-|TRBV12-3/TRBV12-4|TRBJ2-1
CASSPGSNEQFF
TGTGCCAGCAGTCCGGGGTCCAATGAGCAGTTCTTC
>-|-|TRBV20-1|TRBJ1-1
CSARIRTEAFF
TGCAGTGCTAGAATTAGGACTGAAGCTTTCTTT
>-|-|TRBV28|TRBJ1-6
CASSPTTRNSPLHF
TGTGCCAGCAGCCCAACTACGAGAAATTCACCCCTCCACTTT
>-|-|TRBV7-9|TRBJ2-3
CASSLRSPQSTDTQYF
TGTGCCAGCAGCTTACGCTCACCACAGAGCACAGATACGCAGTATTTT
>-|-|TRBV5-1|TRBJ1-1
CASSVGNTEAFF
TGCGCCAGCAGCGTAGGGAACACTGAAGCTTTCTTT
>-|-|TRBV30|TRBJ1-2
CAWSVVGGYTF
TGTGCCTGGAGTGTGGTGGGGGGCTACACCTTC
>TRBD1|-|TRBV7-9|TRBJ2-2
CASSLVGWGQKNTGELFF
TGTGCCAGCAGCTTAGTCGGCTGGGGACAGAAGAACACCGGGGAGCTGTTTTTT
>-|-|TRBV28|TRBJ1-2
CASSFRASYGYTF
TGTGCCAGCAGTTTTCGAGCCTCCTATGGCTACACCTTC
>-|-|TRBV30|TRBJ1-3
CAWSFEGLGNTIYF
TGTGCCTGGAGTTTCGAGGGTCTTGGAAACACCATATATTTT
>-|once|TRBV6-2/TRBV6-3|TRBJ1-1
CASTPPHGLNTEAFF
TGTGCCAGCACCCCCCCCCACGGTTTGAACACTGAAGCTTTCTTT
>-|-|TRBV5-1|TRBJ2-2
CASSFYQDTGELFF
TGCGCCAGCAGCTTCTACCAGGACACCGGGGAGCTGTTTTTT